The 11 T cell receptor beta chains given below trace back to one sample, sequenced in a study of cytomegalovirus exposure and HLA in healthy donors. Repertoires were generated with immunoSEQ multiplex PCR, while TCRdb's copy carries only in-frame clones and drops some. The data hold tens of thousands of clones, with roughly 90% observed a single time. The specimen was PBMCs. The source is a woman aged 18 to 35 in good health and CMV-seropositive.

The chain couples TRBV7-2 to TRBJ2-7, with D possibly matching TRBD2 (5 bases). The CDR3 has 15 amino acids. Germline CDR1 and CDR2: SGHTA and FQGNSA. V dropped 4 bases and J dropped 3 bases, with 16 bases sitting between them. CDR3 DNA sequence: TGTGCCAGCAGCTCGATAACGGGGTTGCTCTACGAGCAGTACTTC. Protein: CASSSITGLLYEQYF.

The chain's CDR3 is CASSINRGYYGYTF. The CDR3 region has the DNA TGTGCCAGCAGCATAAACAGGGGGTACTATGGCTACACCTTC. V gene TRBV28 combines with J gene TRBJ1-2; 8 bases line up with TRBD1. Per the germline V gene, CDR1 is MDHEN and CDR2 is SYDVKM. V shed 6 bases, J shed 3 bases, and the junction held 6 bases outside the gene matches. CDR3 length: 14 residues.

This chain uses TRBV11-3 with TRBJ1-1, with a tentative D call TRBD1 (5 bases). Per germline, CDR1 SGHNT and CDR2 YENEEA. V lost 4 bases and J 3 bases, leaving 12 bases between the germline ends. The length of the CDR3 is 14 residues. The CDR3 loop reads CASSSQGAHTEAFF. CDR3 nucleotide sequence: TGTGCCAGCAGCTCTCAAGGGGCCCACACTGAAGCTTTCTTT.

The chain links TRBV13 to TRBJ2-7; possible D gene TRBD1, 5 bases. The CDR3 runs to 14 residues. Deletions cut 5 bases from V and 3 bases from J, with 14 bases between. Germline lookup yields CDR1 PRHDT and CDR2 FYEKMQ (reference sequence). The CDR3 nucleotides are TGTGCCAGCAGCCCCCCGACAGCTTACTACGAGCAGTACTTC. Its protein product is CASSPPTAYYEQYF.

The chain recombines TRBV7-3 with TRBJ2-2; no definite D call. The V gene lost 2 bases and the J gene lost 1 base, with 5 bases spanning the gap. The germline V gene encodes CDR1 SGHTA and CDR2 FQGTGA. The length of the CDR3 is 14 residues. The CDR3 bases are TGTGCCAGCAGCTTACTCTTGAACACCGGGGAGCTGTTTTTT. Amino acid sequence: CASSLLLNTGELFF.

This chain uses TRBV4-3 with TRBJ1-6, with TRBD1 matching over 7 bases. The germline V gene encodes CDR1 LGHNA and CDR2 YSLEER. This CDR3 has 18 residues. J gave up 8 bases and V 0 bases, and 13 bases lay outside the gene matches. CDR3 coding DNA: TGCGCCAGCAGCCAAGATAGAGGGGGCGTTTCCTCGGATTCACCCCTCCACTTT. It yields the protein CASSQDRGGVSSDSPLHF.

In its sample, this clone was seen once. The CDR3 coding sequence is TGTGCCAGCAGTTTGACAGGGGGACTCTCCTACGAGCAGTACTTC. Protein product: CASSLTGGLSYEQYF. The chain carries TRBV28 and TRBJ2-7, with 9 bases fitting TRBD1. CDR3 size: 15 residues. Germline values: CDR1 MDHEN, CDR2 SYDVKM. Trimming took 3 bases from V and 0 from J; bases not matched to a gene: 3.

This chain connects TRBV28 to TRBJ2-2; TRBD2 matches 7 bases. V lost 5 bases and J lost 2; bases outside the gene matches: 11. The CDR3 spans 17 residues. From germline, CDR1 is MDHEN and CDR2 SYDVKM. CDR3 in DNA: TGTGCCAGCAGTCGCCCATCTGGGGGGGGAAACACCGGGGAGCTGTTTTTT. Translated, it gives CASSRPSGGGNTGELFF.

The rearrangement links TRBV6-4 to TRBJ1-2; 7 bases line up with TRBD1. The CDR3 contains 16 residues. V was pared by 2 bases and J by 6 bases, with 12 bases of the junction left unmatched. Germline CDR1 MRHNA, CDR2 SNTAGT. The CDR3 loop is CASSDAPDREVDGYTF. In nucleotides, the CDR3 is TGTGCCAGCAGTGACGCTCCCGACAGGGAGGTAGATGGCTACACCTTC.

The chain employs TRBV11-1 and TRBJ1-1, with 9 nucleotides matching TRBD1. The germline CDR1 and CDR2 sequences are SGHAT and FQDESV (reference sequence). Trimming took 6 bases from V and 5 from J; bases not matched to a gene: 4. The CDR3 is 13 residues long. The CDR3 DNA reads as TGTGCCAGCAGTTTACAGGGGGCAACTGAAGCTTTCTTT. It translates to CASSLQGATEAFF. The whole variable domain, remainder taken from reference TRBV11-1 and TRBJ1-1, is EAEVAQSPRYKITEKSQAVAFWCDPISGHATLYWYRQILGQGPELLVQFQDESVVDDSQLPKDRFSAERLKGVDSTLKIQPAELGDSAMYLCASSLQGATEAFFGQGTRLTVV.

The chain employs TRBV11-2 and TRBJ1-2; D is uncertain. This CDR3 comprises 15 residues. Germline CDR1 SGHAT, CDR2 FQNNGV. Trimming cost V 1 base and J 2 bases, with 11 bases left between them. Here the CDR3 reads CASSLVPTQNYGYTF. The CDR3 nucleotides are TGTGCCAGCAGCTTAGTGCCGACTCAGAACTATGGCTACACCTTC.